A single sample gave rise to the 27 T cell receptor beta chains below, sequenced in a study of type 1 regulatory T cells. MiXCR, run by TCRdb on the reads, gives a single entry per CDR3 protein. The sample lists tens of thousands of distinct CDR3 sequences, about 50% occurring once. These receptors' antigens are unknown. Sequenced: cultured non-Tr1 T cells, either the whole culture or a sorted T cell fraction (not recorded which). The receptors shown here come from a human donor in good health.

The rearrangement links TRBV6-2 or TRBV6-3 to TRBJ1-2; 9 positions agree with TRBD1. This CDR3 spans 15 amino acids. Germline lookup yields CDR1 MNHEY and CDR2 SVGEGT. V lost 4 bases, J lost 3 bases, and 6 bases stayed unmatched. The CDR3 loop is CASSFSRTGDYGYTF. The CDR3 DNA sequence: TGTGCCAGCAGTTTTTCTAGGACAGGGGACTATGGCTACACCTTC.

CDR3 amino acids: CASSSLFIGDGDTQYF. In DNA, the CDR3 is TGCGCCAGCAGCTCCCTTTTCATCGGGGACGGGGATACGCAGTATTTT. The chain uses TRBV5-1 and TRBJ2-3, with D perhaps matching TRBD1 or TRBD2 (5 bases each). Germline V CDR1 and CDR2: SGHRS, YFSETQ. V was pared by 3 bases and J by 6 bases, with 20 bases between. CDR3 length: 16 residues. Complete variable domain (other parts from reference TRBV5-1 and TRBJ2-3): KAGVTQTPRYLIKTRGQQVTLSCSPISGHRSVSWYQQTPGQGLQFLFEYFSETQRNKGNFPGRFSGRQFSNSRSEMNVSTLELGDSALYLCASSSLFIGDGDTQYFGPGTRLTVL.

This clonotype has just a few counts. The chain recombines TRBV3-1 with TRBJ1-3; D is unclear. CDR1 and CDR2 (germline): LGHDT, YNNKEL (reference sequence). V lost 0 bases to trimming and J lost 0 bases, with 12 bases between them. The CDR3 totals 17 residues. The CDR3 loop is CASSQDLGSGSGNTIYF. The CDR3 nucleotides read TGTGCCAGCAGCCAAGATCTAGGGAGCGGCTCTGGAAACACCATATATTTT.

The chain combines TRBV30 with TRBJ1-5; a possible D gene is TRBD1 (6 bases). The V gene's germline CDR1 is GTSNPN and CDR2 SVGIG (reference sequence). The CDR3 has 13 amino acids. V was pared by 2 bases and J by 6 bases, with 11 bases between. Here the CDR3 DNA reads TGTGCCTGGAGTTTACAGGGAGGTCAGCCCCAGCATTTT. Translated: CAWSLQGGQPQHF.

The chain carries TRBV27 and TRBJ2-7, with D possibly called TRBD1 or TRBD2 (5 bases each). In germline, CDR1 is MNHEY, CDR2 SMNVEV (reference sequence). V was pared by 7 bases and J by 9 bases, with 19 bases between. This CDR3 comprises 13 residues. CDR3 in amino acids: CASKWDPISPQYF. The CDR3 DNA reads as TGTGCCAGCAAGTGGGACCCGATTTCTCCGCAGTACTTC.

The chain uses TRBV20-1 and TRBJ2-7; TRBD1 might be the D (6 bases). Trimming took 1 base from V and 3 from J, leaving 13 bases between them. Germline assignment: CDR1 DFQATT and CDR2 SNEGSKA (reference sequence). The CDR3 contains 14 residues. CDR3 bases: TGCAGTGCTAGAGCCCAGGGGTCTATCTACGAGCAGTACTTC. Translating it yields CSARAQGSIYEQYF.

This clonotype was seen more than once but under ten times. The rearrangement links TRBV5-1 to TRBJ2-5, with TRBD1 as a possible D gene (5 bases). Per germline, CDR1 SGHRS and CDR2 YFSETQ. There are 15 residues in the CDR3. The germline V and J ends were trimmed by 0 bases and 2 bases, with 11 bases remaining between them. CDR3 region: CASSLAGQGQETQYF. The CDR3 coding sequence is TGCGCCAGCAGCTTGGCGGGCCAGGGTCAAGAGACCCAGTACTTC.

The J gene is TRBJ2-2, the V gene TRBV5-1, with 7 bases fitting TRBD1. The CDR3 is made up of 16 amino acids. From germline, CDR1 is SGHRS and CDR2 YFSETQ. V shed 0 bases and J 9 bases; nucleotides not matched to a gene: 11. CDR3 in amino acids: CASSLASTGVSRELFF. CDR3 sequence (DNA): TGCGCCAGCAGCTTGGCCAGTACAGGGGTCTCCCGGGAGCTGTTTTTT.

The CDR3 spells CASSLLSTGGEQYF. As DNA, the CDR3 is TGTGCCAGCAGTTTATTGTCCACAGGGGGCGAGCAGTACTTC. This chain uses TRBV12-3 or TRBV12-4 with TRBJ2-7, with TRBD1 identical over 8 bases. V dropped 2 bases and J dropped 6; count of bases not matched to a gene: 6. This CDR3 spans 14 amino acids.

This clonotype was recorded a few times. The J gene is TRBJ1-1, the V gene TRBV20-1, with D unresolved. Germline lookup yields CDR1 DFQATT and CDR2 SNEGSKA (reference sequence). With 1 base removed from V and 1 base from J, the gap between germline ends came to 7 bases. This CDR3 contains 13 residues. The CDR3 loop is CSARAVENTEAFF. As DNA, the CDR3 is TGCAGTGCTAGAGCTGTGGAGAACACTGAAGCTTTCTTT.

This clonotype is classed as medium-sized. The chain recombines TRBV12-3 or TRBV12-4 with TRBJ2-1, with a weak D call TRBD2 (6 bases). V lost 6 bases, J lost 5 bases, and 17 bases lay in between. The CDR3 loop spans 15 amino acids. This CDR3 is CASSGSGLLNNEQFF. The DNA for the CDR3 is TGTGCCAGCAGCGGTAGCGGACTCCTAAACAATGAGCAGTTCTTC.

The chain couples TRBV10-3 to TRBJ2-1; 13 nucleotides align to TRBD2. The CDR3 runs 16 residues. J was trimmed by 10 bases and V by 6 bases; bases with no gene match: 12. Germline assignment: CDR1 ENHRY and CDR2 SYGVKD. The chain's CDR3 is CAIRLGLAGASGEQFF. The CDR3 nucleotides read TGTGCCATCAGGCTCGGACTAGCGGGGGCCTCTGGGGAGCAGTTCTTC.

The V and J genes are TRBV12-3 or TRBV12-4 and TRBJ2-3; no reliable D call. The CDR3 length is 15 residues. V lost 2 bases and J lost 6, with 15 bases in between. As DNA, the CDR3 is TGTGCCAGCAGTTTATCAGGAAACCGCAAGGATACGCAGTATTTT. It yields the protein CASSLSGNRKDTQYF.

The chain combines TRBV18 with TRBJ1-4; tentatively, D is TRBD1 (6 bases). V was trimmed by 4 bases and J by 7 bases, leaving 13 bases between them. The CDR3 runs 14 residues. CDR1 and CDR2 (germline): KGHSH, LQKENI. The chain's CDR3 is CASSQRTAAEKLFF. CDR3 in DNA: TGTGCCAGCTCACAACGGACAGCCGCTGAAAAACTGTTTTTT.

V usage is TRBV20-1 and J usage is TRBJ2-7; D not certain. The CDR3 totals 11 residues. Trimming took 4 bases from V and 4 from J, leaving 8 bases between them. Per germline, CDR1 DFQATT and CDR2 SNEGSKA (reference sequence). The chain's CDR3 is CSANRQYEQYF. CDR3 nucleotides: TGCAGTGCTAACCGGCAGTACGAGCAGTACTTC.

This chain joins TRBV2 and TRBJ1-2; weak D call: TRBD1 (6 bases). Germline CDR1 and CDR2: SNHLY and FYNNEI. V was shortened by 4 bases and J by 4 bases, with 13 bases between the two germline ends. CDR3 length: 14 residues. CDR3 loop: CASSVSQGGYGYTF. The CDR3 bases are TGTGCCAGCAGTGTGAGCCAAGGGGGCTATGGCTACACCTTC.

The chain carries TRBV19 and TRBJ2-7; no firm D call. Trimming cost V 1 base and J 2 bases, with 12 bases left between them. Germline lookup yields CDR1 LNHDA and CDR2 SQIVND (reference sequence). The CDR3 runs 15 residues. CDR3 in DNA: TGTGCCAGTAGTATAGGCCAGGTGGTAACCTACGAGCAGTACTTC. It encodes CASSIGQVVTYEQYF. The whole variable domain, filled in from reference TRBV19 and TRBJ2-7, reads DGGITQSPKYLFRKEGQNVTLSCEQNLNHDAMYWYRQDPGQGLRLIYYSQIVNDFQKGDIAEGYSVSREKKESFPLTVTSAQKNPTAFYLCASSIGQVVTYEQYFGPGTRLTVT.

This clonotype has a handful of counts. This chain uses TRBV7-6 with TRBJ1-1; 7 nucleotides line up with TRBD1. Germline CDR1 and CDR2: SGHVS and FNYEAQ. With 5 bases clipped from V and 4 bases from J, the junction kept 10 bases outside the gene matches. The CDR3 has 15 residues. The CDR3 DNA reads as TGTGCCAGCAGCGCGACCCCAGGGGGACTCACTGAAGCTTTCTTT. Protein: CASSATPGGLTEAFF.

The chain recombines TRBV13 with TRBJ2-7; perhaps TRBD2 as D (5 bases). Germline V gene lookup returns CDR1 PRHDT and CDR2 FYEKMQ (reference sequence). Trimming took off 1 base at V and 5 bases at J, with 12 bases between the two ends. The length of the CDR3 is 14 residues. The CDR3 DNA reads TGTGCCAGCAGCTTAGATCCCCGGCGGGACGAGCAGTACTTC. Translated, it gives CASSLDPRRDEQYF.

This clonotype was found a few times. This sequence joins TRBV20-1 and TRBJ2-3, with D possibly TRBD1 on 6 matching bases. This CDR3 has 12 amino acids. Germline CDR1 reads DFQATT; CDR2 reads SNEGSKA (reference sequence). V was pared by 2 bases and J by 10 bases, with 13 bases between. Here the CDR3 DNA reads TGCAGTGCTAGAATGGGGGCTAGCTCGCAGTATTTT. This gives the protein CSARMGASSQYF.

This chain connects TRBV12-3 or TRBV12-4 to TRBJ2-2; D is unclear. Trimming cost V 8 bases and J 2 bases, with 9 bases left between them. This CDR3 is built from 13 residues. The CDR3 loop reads CASRTVNTGELFF. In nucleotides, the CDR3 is TGTGCCAGCCGCACGGTTAACACCGGGGAGCTGTTTTTT.

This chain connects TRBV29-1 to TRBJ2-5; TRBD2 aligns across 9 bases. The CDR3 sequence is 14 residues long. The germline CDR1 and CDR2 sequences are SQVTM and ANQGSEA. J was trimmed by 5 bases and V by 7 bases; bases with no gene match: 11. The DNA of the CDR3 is TGCAGCGGCAACTTAGCGGGGGAGGGGGAGACCCAGTACTTC. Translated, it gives CSGNLAGEGETQYF.

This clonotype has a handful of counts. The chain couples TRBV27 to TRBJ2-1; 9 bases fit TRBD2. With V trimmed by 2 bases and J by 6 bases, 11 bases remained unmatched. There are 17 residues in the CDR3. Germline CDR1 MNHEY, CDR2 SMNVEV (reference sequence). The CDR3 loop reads CASSLVLLAGLGNEQFF. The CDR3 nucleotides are TGTGCCAGCAGTTTAGTCCTTCTAGCGGGGCTGGGCAATGAGCAGTTCTTC.

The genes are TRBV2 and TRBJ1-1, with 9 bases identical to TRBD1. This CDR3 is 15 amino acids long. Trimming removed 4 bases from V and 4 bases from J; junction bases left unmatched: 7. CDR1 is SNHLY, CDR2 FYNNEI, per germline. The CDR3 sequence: CASSVDRGGGTEAFF. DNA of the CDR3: TGTGCCAGCAGTGTGGACAGGGGAGGAGGCACTGAAGCTTTCTTT.

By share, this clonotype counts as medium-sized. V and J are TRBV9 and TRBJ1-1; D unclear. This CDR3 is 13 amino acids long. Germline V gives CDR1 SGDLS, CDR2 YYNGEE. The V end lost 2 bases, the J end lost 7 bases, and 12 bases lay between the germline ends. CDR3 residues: CASSVRHSGEAFF. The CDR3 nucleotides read TGTGCCAGCAGCGTCCGACATTCAGGTGAAGCTTTCTTT. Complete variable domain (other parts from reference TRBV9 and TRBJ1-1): DSGVTQTPKHLITATGQRVTLRCSPRSGDLSVYWYQQSLDQGLQFLIQYYNGEERAKGNILERFSAQQFPDLHSELNLSSLELGDSALYFCASSVRHSGEAFFGQGTRLTVV.

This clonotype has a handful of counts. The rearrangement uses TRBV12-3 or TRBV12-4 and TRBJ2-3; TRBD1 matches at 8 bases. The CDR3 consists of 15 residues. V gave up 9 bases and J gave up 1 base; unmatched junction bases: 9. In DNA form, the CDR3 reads TGTGCCAGTACGACAGGGGCGAAGGGCACAGATACGCAGTATTTT. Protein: CASTTGAKGTDTQYF.

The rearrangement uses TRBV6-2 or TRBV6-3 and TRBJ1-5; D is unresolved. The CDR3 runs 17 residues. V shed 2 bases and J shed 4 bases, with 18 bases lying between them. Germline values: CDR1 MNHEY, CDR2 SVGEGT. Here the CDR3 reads CASSYLGPSRGNQPQHF. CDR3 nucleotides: TGTGCCAGCAGTTACCTCGGGCCCTCAAGAGGGAATCAGCCCCAGCATTTT.